This is a list of T cell receptor beta chains from one sample in a study of OX40 agonist ivuxolimab in advanced cancers. Assay used: immunoSEQ multiplex PCR; TCRdb lists only in-frame clones, some missing. The profile shows 55,000 to 65,000 clones, roughly 92% of them singletons. The sample here was CD4+ or CD8+ T cells sorted from blood, taken in a trial of the OX40 agonist ivuxolimab. These receptors all stem from an adult with an advanced solid tumor such as melanoma, head and neck, liver or kidney cancer. The CDR3 runs from the conserved cysteine through the conserved F or W. A D gene is named only where the DNA matches it firmly. Size is stated for part of the rows, as once, few or many counts, or as a class when the clone is expanded.

>once|15|.|TRBJ2-1|TRBV14
CASSQALATTNEQFF
TGTGCCAGCAGCCAAGCTCTAGCGACCACCAATGAGCAGTTCTTC
>.|16|.|TRBJ1-4|TRBV19
CASSPLMAGSREKLFF
TGTGCCAGTAGTCCCCTGATGGCAGGGAGTCGAGAAAAACTGTTTTTT
>.|12|TRBD1|TRBJ1-1|TRBV5-6
CATSTGDTEAFF
TGTGCCACCTCGACAGGGGATACTGAAGCTTTCTTT
>.|13|.|TRBJ1-1|TRBV19
CASSISLLTEAFF
TGTGCCAGTAGTATATCGCTCCTCACTGAAGCTTTCTTT
>medium-sized|11|.|TRBJ2-7|TRBV11-3
CASSLANEQYF
TGTGCCAGCAGCTTGGCAAACGAGCAGTACTTC
>.|13|.|TRBJ2-7|TRBV27
CATDENRAYEQYF
TGTGCCACCGACGAGAACAGGGCCTACGAGCAGTACTTC
>.|15|TRBD1|TRBJ2-7|TRBV29-1
CSVEERQGRSYEQYF
TGCAGCGTTGAAGAAAGACAGGGGAGGTCCTACGAGCAGTACTTC
>once|12|.|TRBJ2-7|TRBV7-9
CASQGGGYEQYF
TGTGCCAGCCAGGGAGGGGGGTACGAGCAGTACTTC
>.|14|.|TRBJ1-3|TRBV4-1
CASSQSPPGNTIYF
TGCGCCAGCAGTCAATCTCCACCTGGAAACACCATATATTTT
>.|12|.|TRBJ2-7|TRBV11-2
CASSLGPNEQYF
TGTGCCAGCAGCTTGGGGCCCAACGAGCAGTACTTC
>.|14|.|TRBJ1-4|TRBV7-6
CASSSFDSNEKLFF
TGTGCCAGCAGCTCCTTTGACAGTAATGAAAAACTGTTTTTT
>.|17|TRBD1|TRBJ1-3|TRBV7-9
CASSANRDRYSGNTIYF
TGTGCCAGCAGCGCCAACCGGGACAGGTACTCTGGAAACACCATATATTTT
>.|16|TRBD2|TRBJ2-2|TRBV28
CASSSGGWVDTGELFF
TGTGCCAGCAGTTCCGGGGGGTGGGTGGACACCGGGGAGCTGTTTTTT
>.|16|TRBD2|TRBJ2-2|TRBV29-1
CSVVLAGGHGTGELFF
TGCAGCGTTGTGCTAGCGGGGGGGCATGGCACCGGGGAGCTGTTTTTT
>.|15|.|TRBJ2-1|TRBV4-1
CASSQVAGSYNEQFF
TGCGCCAGCAGCCAAGTGGCGGGGTCATACAATGAGCAGTTCTTC
>.|15|.|TRBJ1-1|TRBV7-3
CASSNLGPSLREAFF
TGTGCCAGCAGCAACCTTGGCCCCTCCCTCCGGGAAGCTTTCTTT